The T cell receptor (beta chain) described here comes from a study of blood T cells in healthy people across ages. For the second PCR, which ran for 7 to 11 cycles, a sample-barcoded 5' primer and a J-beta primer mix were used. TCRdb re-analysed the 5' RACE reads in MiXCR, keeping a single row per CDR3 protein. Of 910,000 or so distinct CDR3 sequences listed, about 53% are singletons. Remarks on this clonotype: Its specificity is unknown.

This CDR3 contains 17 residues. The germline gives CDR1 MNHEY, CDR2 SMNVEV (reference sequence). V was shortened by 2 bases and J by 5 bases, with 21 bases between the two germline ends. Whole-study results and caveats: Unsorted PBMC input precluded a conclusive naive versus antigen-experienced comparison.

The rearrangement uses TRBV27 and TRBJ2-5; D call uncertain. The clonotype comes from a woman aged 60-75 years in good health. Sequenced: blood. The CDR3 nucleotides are TGTGCCAGCAGTTTACGGCCGATTGTACTATCTGGGGAGACCCAGTACTTC. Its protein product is CASSLRPIVLSGETQYF.